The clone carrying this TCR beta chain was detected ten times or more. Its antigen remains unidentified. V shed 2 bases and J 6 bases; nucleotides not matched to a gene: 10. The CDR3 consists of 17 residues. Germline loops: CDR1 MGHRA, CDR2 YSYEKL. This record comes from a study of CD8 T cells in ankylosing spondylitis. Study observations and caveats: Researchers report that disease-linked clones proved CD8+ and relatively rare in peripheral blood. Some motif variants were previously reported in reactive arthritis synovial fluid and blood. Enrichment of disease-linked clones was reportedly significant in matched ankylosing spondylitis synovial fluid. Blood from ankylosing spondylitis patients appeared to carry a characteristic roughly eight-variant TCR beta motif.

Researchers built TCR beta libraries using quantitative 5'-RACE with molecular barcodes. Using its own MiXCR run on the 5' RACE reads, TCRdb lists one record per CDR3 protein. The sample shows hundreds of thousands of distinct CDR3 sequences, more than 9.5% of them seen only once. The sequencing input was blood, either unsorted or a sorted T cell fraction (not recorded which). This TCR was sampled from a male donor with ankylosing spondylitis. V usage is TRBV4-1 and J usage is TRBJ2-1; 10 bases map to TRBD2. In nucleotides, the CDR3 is TGCGCCAGCAGCCAACCCTTTCGTAGCGGGAGGTTCAATGAGCAGTTCTTC. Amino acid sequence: CASSQPFRSGRFNEQFF.